This T cell receptor beta chain was identified in a study of blood T cell repertoires in COVID-19. Sequenced by immunoSEQ multiplex PCR; TCRdb stores in-frame clones only, minus some. The sample includes approximately 250,000 clones, around four fifths of them seen just once. CDR1 is SNHLY and CDR2 is FYNNEI in the germline V gene. With 5 bases removed from V and 7 bases from J, the gap between germline ends came to 12 bases. There are 13 residues in the CDR3. The sample taken for sequencing was peripheral blood. The rearrangement links TRBV2 to TRBJ1-5; D is perhaps TRBD1 (6 bases). The clonotype originates from a woman aged 60-75 years with active or convalescent COVID-19. In DNA form, the CDR3 reads TGTGCCAGCAGTACAGGGTGGCGGCAGCCCCAGCATTTT. It translates to CASSTGWRQPQHF. Filled out from reference TRBV2 and TRBJ1-5, the complete variable domain reads EPEVTQTPSHQVTQMGQEVILRCVPISNHLYFYWYRQILGQKVEFLVSFYNNEISEKSEIFDDQFSVERPDGSNFTLKIRSTKLEDSAMYFCASSTGWRQPQHFGDGTRLSIL.